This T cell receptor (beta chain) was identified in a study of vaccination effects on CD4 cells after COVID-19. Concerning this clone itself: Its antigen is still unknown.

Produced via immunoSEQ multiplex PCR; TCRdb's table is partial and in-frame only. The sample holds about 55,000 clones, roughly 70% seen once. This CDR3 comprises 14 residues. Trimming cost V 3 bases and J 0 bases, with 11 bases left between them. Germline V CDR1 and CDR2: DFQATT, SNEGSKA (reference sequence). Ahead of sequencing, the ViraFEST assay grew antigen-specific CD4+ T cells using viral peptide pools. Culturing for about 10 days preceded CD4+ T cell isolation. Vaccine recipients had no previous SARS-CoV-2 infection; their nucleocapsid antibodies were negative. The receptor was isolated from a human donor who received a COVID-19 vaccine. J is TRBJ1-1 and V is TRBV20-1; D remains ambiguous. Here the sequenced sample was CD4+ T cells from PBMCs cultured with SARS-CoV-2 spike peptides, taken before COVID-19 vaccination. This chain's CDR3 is CSASLSGMNTEAFF. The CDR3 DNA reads TGCAGTGCTAGTCTATCGGGAATGAACACTGAAGCTTTCTTT.